A single sample is the source of the 19 T cell receptor beta chains below, sequenced in a study of spatial heterogeneity in lung cancer. The time point: sample taken at primary tumor resection. The study sequenced unsorted whole RNA from tumor, nontumor lung or frozen PBMC. TCRdb itself ran the 5' RACE reads through MiXCR, one entry per CDR3 protein. The data contain roughly 3,700 distinct CDR3 sequences, 16% of them singletons. Sequences were derived from PBMCs, sampled at surgery. The receptors originated from a male donor with early-stage non-small cell lung cancer.

By its share, this clonotype is medium-sized. CDR3 coding DNA: TGTGCCTGGAACCCCGGGACAGCGGGGGCACCCCTCCACTTT. Amino acid sequence: CAWNPGTAGAPLHF. This chain uses TRBV30 with TRBJ1-6; 7 bases fit TRBD1. The trim removed 4 bases at V and 11 bases at J, leaving 11 bases unmatched. Germline assignment: CDR1 GTSNPN and CDR2 SVGIG (reference sequence). The CDR3 runs 14 residues.

This clonotype has a handful of counts. The rearrangement links TRBV3-1 to TRBJ2-1, with D tentatively TRBD1 or TRBD2 (6 bases each). The germline CDR1 and CDR2 sequences are LGHDT and YNNKEL (reference sequence). Deletions cut 5 bases from V and 5 bases from J, with 19 bases between. The CDR3 extends over 16 amino acids. CDR3 bases: TGTGCCAGCAGCGCCCTGTCTGGGGGGCAGAACAATGAGCAGTTCTTC. Its translation is CASSALSGGQNNEQFF.

This clonotype was found many times. The chain uses TRBV5-1 and TRBJ2-5; no reliable D call. This CDR3 comprises 14 residues. The ends were cut back, 0 bases at V and 1 base at J, with 7 bases in the middle. Germline V gives CDR1 SGHRS, CDR2 YFSETQ. DNA of the CDR3: TGCGCCAGCAGCTTGGGCCTACTCCAAGAGACCCAGTACTTC. Its translation: CASSLGLLQETQYF.

This clonotype was counted at least ten times. J is TRBJ2-1 and V is TRBV11-2; 7 bases line up with TRBD2. There are 15 residues in the CDR3. Germline V gene data show CDR1 as SGHAT and CDR2 as FQNNGV. V lost 3 bases and J lost 5; bases outside the gene matches: 7. The CDR3 protein is CASSFTDGTNNEQFF. The CDR3 nucleotides are TGTGCCAGCAGCTTCACAGACGGGACTAACAATGAGCAGTTCTTC.

This clonotype came up a few times. This rearrangement joins TRBV13 to TRBJ2-2, with TRBD2 matching over 10 bases. Unmatched junction bases numbered 2, after V lost 0 bases and J lost 4 bases. Germline V lookup: CDR1 PRHDT, CDR2 FYEKMQ (reference sequence). The CDR3 has 16 amino acids. The CDR3: CASSLGLAGVTGELFF. DNA of the CDR3: TGTGCCAGCAGCTTAGGGCTAGCGGGAGTCACCGGGGAGCTGTTTTTT.

In its sample, this clonotype is medium-sized. J is TRBJ2-1 and V is TRBV7-9, with a tentative D call TRBD2 (7 bases). The CDR3 spans 13 residues. In germline, CDR1 is SEHNR, CDR2 FQNEAQ (reference sequence). V shed 6 bases and J shed 4 bases, with 10 bases lying between them. This CDR3 reads CASREGGYNEQFF. CDR3 DNA: TGTGCCAGCAGAGAGGGGGGGTACAATGAGCAGTTCTTC.

This clonotype counts as medium-sized (0.01 to 0.1%). This rearrangement joins TRBV9 to TRBJ2-1, with D uncertain. Germline loops: CDR1 SGDLS, CDR2 YYNGEE. Trimming removed 0 bases at V and 1 base at J, with 14 bases between. The CDR3 contains 17 residues. The CDR3 reads CASSVEAPFGSYNEQFF. Written as DNA, the CDR3 is TGTGCCAGCAGCGTAGAGGCTCCCTTCGGGTCCTACAATGAGCAGTTCTTC.

This clonotype was counted ten times or more. The CDR3: CSVEASLAEQYF. The DNA for the CDR3 is TGCAGCGTTGAGGCTAGCTTGGCCGAGCAGTACTTC. The chain links TRBV29-1 to TRBJ2-7, with D possibly matching TRBD2 (5 bases). The CDR3 length is 12 residues. Germline V lookup: CDR1 SQVTM, CDR2 ANQGSEA. V shed 3 bases and J shed 6 bases, with 12 bases lying between them.

The V call is TRBV7-2, the J call TRBJ2-3, with D possibly TRBD1 on 5 matching bases. Trimming took 2 bases from V and 2 from J, leaving 8 bases between them. This CDR3 region has 14 residues. CDR1 is SGHTA, CDR2 FQGNSA, per germline. The CDR3 region is CASSLTQATDTQYF. The CDR3 coding sequence is TGTGCCAGCAGCTTAACACAGGCCACAGATACGCAGTATTTT.

In its sample, this clonotype was seen many times. The chain is built from TRBV7-2 and TRBJ1-6; a weak D match, TRBD1 (5 bases). The ends were cut back, 5 bases at V and 9 bases at J, with 14 bases in the middle. The CDR3 contains 14 residues. Germline V lookup: CDR1 SGHTA, CDR2 FQGNSA. CDR3 DNA: TGTGCCAGCAGCCCTGACAGCAGCTCTTCACCCCTCCACTTT. Its protein product is CASSPDSSSSPLHF.

Ten or more counts support this clonotype. The J gene is TRBJ2-7, the V gene TRBV5-6; D could derive from TRBD1 or TRBD2 (5 bases each). CDR3 length: 13 residues. Germline-derived CDR1 and CDR2 are SGHDT and YYEEEE. Trimming took 5 bases from V and 2 from J, leaving 11 bases between them. DNA for the CDR3: TGTGCCAGCAGTAAGGGACGGGCCTACGAGCAGTACTTC. Translated, it gives CASSKGRAYEQYF.

This clonotype was observed many times. An end of the junction does not agree with germline; a read error may underlie this. The chain is built from TRBV9 and TRBJ2-1, with a tentative D call TRBD2 (6 bases). The CDR3 spans 14 residues. Germline values: CDR1 SGDLS, CDR2 YYNGEE. CDR3 coding DNA: TGTGCCAGCAGCTTCCGGGACTCCGACAATGAGCAGTTCTTC. Translation: CASSFRDSDNEQFF.

In its sample, this clonotype was seen many times. The chain recombines TRBV14 with TRBJ1-3; no definite D call. CDR1 is SGHDN, CDR2 FVKESK, per germline. The V end lost 0 bases, the J end lost 4 bases, and 10 bases lay between the germline ends. The CDR3 extends over 15 amino acids. CDR3 in amino acids: CASSQDTRAGNTIYF. The CDR3 DNA is TGTGCCAGCAGCCAAGATACCCGGGCAGGAAACACCATATATTTT. The full variable domain, rest sourced from reference TRBV14 and TRBJ1-3, is EAGVTQFPSHSVIEKGQTVTLRCDPISGHDNLYWYRRVMGKEIKFLLHFVKESKQDESGMPNNRFLAERTGGTYSTLKVQPAELEDSGVYFCASSQDTRAGNTIYFGEGSWLTVV.

V is TRBV5-1 and J is TRBJ1-1; 7 positions agree with TRBD1. CDR3 length: 15 amino acids. V was clipped by 0 bases and J by 0 bases; unmatched bases: 2. Germline V CDR1 and CDR2: SGHRS, YFSETQ. The CDR3 loop reads CASSLAGTVNTEAFF. In DNA form, the CDR3 reads TGCGCCAGCAGCTTGGCCGGGACAGTGAACACTGAAGCTTTCTTT.

This clonotype is medium-sized. CDR3 loop: CASSLDLGMNTEAFF. The CDR3, as DNA: TGCGCCAGCAGCTTGGATCTGGGCATGAACACTGAAGCTTTCTTT. The chain has TRBV5-1 and TRBJ1-1; D remains ambiguous. The germline CDR1 and CDR2 sequences are SGHRS and YFSETQ. V was shortened by 0 bases and J by 0 bases, with 9 bases between the two germline ends. CDR3 length: 15 residues.

This clonotype has a count of ten or more. The rearrangement joins TRBV13 to TRBJ2-1; D tentatively reads TRBD1 or TRBD2 (5 bases each). The CDR3 loop spans 15 amino acids. Germline CDR1 reads PRHDT; CDR2 reads FYEKMQ (reference sequence). V lost 1 base, J lost 6 bases, and 13 bases lay in between. The CDR3 nucleotides read TGTGCCAGCAGCTTAGAAGGGGAGACTTCCAATGAGCAGTTCTTC. Translating gives CASSLEGETSNEQFF. The full variable domain, rest sourced from reference TRBV13 and TRBJ2-1, is AAGVIQSPRHLIKEKRETATLKCYPIPRHDTVYWYQQGPGQDPQFLISFYEKMQSDKGSIPDRFSAQQFSDYHSELNMSSLELGDSALYFCASSLEGETSNEQFFGPGTRLTVL.

This clonotype was seen ten or more times. The CDR3 nucleotides are TGTGCCAGCGCTCGCGAGGAGAGTTACGAGCAGTACTTC. Residues: CASAREESYEQYF. The rearrangement links TRBV7-9 to TRBJ2-7; D is unresolved. Trimming cost V 8 bases and J 4 bases, with 15 bases left between them. From germline, CDR1 is SEHNR and CDR2 FQNEAQ (reference sequence). This CDR3 contains 13 residues.

Comments on this clonotype: Because it lacks the conserved phenylalanine or tryptophan at the end, this CDR3 is likely a read error. This sequence joins TRBV7-3 and TRBJ2-5; D might be TRBD2 (7 bases). This CDR3 comprises 16 residues. V gave up 5 bases and J gave up 4 bases, with 20 bases separating them. Germline V gene lookup returns CDR1 SGHTA and CDR2 FQGTGA. CDR3 sequence (DNA): TGTGCCAGCAGCCCGGGGGCGGGCGGGGGCAGAGAGACCCAGTACTCC. This translates into CASSPGAGGGRETQYS.

This chain connects TRBV2 to TRBJ1-2, with 8 bases that match TRBD1. The CDR3 extends over 13 amino acids. V shed 6 bases and J 8 bases; nucleotides not matched to a gene: 8. Germline lookup yields CDR1 SNHLY and CDR2 FYNNEI. The CDR3 sequence is CASSVDRAGGYTF. Written as DNA, the CDR3 is TGTGCCAGCAGCGTGGACAGGGCAGGGGGCTACACCTTC.